This T cell receptor beta chain was recorded in a study of T cell responses to AZD1222 COVID-19 vaccine (dated by TCRdb to the early 2020s). Background for the entire study: AZD1222 recipients with second doses at about 4 weeks or about 12 weeks were pooled, because spike-specific TCR depth and breadth did not differ between schedules. TCR sequencing covered 233 trial participants: 200 to 210 given two doses of AZD1222 and approximately 26 given two doses of MenACWY control vaccine. Trial participants were enrolled into age subgroups of 18-55, 56-69 and 70-plus years, which contained about 150, 27 and 61 TCR-sequenced participants, respectively.

The CDR3 regions of human TCRbeta chains were subjected to immunosequencing. The paper's processing steps were these. TCRs in the repertoires were compared against a reference library of SARS-CoV-2-specific TCRs that had been generated with the MIRA antigen-specificity platform. Breadth meant the fraction of unique TCRs that were SARS-CoV-2-associated, whereas depth meant the fraction of total T cells that were SARS-CoV-2-associated. Each spike-specific TCR was assigned to its reactive spike region and to a CD4 or CD8 class using the MIRA data. Log10-transformed breadth and depth values were compared by one-way ANOVA with Sidak's multiple comparisons tests. Held by TCRdb, this immuneACCESS table contains in-frame sequences only and omits some clones. Under half of the omission traces to an unresolved V gene where checked; the cause of the rest is unknown. The V and J calls and clone size come from that table; D and trimming were worked out from the DNA. This sample comprises over 100,000 clones, around nine tenths of them detected only once. The ten largest clones take up roughly a sixth of the sample.

As to this clone: Its cognate antigen has yet to be identified. No clone much larger than this one lies a single base away; base qualities are absent.

The CDR3 contains 13 residues, cysteine and phenylalanine counted. Only CDR3 DNA remains: 39 bases, in frame from the first base. CDR1 and CDR2 (SGHVS, FQNEAQ) derive from the germline V gene. V drops 5 bases and J drops 6 bases, leaving 13 bases in between. Here is what the overall study found, with its caveats: Participants were mostly white British, with more females than males. The authors suggested clonal diversity may have been underestimated. Spike-specific TCR breadth and depth rose significantly after two AZD1222 doses compared with day 0 and with MenACWY recipients. Conclusions about previously exposed vaccinees are limited, since just six AZD1222 recipients were seropositive for SARS-CoV-2 at baseline. In the small 56-69-year group, the increase in depth fell short of significance, most likely because of low power. The vaccine-associated CD4 TCRs covered the entire spike protein, and the dominant responses fell in regions 160-218 and 743-854. Nearly half of unique spike-specific TCRs reportedly recognized epitopes outside regions mutated in the B.1.351 and B.1.1.7 variants. Because no samples from the day 14 peak response were available, repertoires could be characterized only after the peak T cell response.

Per the publication, the time point label means: baseline before first vaccination. The vaccinee samples were drawn from two UK trials, COV001 and COV002, one of which was a single-blind randomized controlled phase 2/3 trial testing AZD1222 (ChAdOx1 nCoV-19) in healthy adults. Trial participant PBMC samples were collected at day 0 and day 28 after the second dose for TCRbeta chain sequencing. The rearrangement joined TRBV7-8 to TRBJ1-1, with the D gene uncertain. The source of this sequence is an adult in good health. The sample consisted of peripheral blood, taken on day 0 of AZD1222 vaccination. The DNA reads as follows: TGTGCCAGCAGCCCACATCCGGGCTCTGAAGCTTTCTTT. Translated, this gives CASSPHPGSEAFF.